This T cell receptor (beta chain) was identified in a study of blood T cell repertoires in COVID-19. Study context: Acute and convalescent COVID-19 specimens originated in the United States, Italy and Spain.

V lost 1 base to trimming and J lost 8 bases, with 12 bases between them. This CDR3 contains 14 residues. From germline, CDR1 is SNHLY and CDR2 FYNNEI. Source study methods: Amplification of reference gene primers was used by the study to estimate nucleated cell counts. TCRdb's copy holds only in-frame clones and misses some; the assay was immunoSEQ multiplex PCR. Clone size and the V and J calls come from that table; the DNA yielded D and trimming. Of approximately 240,000 clones detected, around nine tenths appear once; the ten largest clones hold approximately 1.9%. Recovered status in Cohort 3 required two negative PCRs, clearance, or symptom resolution.

The sequenced sample was PBMCs or T cells enriched from blood (not recorded which). The TCR was taken from a young woman who had recovered from COVID-19. The V and J genes are TRBV2 and TRBJ2-1; D is perhaps TRBD2 (6 bases). The CDR3 sequence is CASSEEASVDEQFF. Written as DNA, the CDR3 is TGTGCCAGCAGTGAAGAAGCTAGCGTGGATGAGCAGTTCTTC.